This T cell receptor (beta chain) originates from a study of cytomegalovirus exposure and HLA in healthy donors. Overall study results and limits: Overall, about 160 TCR beta chains were annotated as cytomegalovirus-associated.

The sample holds a few counts of this clone. Its antigen is unknown. This CDR3 has 14 amino acids. Per the germline V gene, CDR1 is MDHEN and CDR2 is SYDVKM. The PCR had 60 Vbeta and 13 Jbeta primers. Profiling relied on immunoSEQ multiplex PCR, and the TCRdb table lists in-frame clones only, not all of them. The sample lists 95,000 to 100,000 clones, approximately 75% occurring once. This clonotype originated in a woman aged 40-49 years in good health and CMV-seronegative. Sequencing input: PBMCs. V usage is TRBV28 and J usage is TRBJ2-5; D call uncertain. The tail of the sequence fits TRBJ2-7 better, so the J call may be wrong. CDR3 region: CASSFMSVGYEQYF. As DNA, the CDR3 is TGTGCCAGCAGTTTCATGTCGGTCGGGTACGAGCAGTACTTC.